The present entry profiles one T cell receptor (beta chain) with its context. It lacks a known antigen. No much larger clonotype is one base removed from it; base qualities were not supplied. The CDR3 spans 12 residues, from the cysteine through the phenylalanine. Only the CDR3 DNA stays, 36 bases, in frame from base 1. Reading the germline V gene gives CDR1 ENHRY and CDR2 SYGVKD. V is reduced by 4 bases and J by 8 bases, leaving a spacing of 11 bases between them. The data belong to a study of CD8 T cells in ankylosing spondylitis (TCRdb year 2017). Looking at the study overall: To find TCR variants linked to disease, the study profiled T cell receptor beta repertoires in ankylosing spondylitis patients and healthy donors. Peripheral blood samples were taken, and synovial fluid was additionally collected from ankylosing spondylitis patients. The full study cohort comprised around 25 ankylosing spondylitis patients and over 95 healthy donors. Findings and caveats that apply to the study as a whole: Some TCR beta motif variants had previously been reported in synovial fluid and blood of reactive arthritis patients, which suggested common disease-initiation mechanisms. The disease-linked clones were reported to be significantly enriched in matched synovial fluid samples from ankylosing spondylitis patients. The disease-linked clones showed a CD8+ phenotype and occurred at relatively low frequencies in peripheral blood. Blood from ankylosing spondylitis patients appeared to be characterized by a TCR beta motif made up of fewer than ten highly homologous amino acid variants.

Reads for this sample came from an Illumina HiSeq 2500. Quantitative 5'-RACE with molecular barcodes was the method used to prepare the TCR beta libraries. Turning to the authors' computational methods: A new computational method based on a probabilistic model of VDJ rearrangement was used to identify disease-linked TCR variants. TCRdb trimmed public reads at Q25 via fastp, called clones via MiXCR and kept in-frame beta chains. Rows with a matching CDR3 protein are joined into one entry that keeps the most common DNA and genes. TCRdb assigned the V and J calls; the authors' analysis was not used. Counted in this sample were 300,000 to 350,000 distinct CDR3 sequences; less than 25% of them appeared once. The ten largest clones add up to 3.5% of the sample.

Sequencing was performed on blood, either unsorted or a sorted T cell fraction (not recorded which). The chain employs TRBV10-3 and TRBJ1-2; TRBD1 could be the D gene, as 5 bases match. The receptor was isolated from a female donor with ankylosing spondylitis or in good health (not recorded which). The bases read TGTGCCATCAGTGTAGGGGAGCAAGGCTACACCTTC. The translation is CAISVGEQGYTF.